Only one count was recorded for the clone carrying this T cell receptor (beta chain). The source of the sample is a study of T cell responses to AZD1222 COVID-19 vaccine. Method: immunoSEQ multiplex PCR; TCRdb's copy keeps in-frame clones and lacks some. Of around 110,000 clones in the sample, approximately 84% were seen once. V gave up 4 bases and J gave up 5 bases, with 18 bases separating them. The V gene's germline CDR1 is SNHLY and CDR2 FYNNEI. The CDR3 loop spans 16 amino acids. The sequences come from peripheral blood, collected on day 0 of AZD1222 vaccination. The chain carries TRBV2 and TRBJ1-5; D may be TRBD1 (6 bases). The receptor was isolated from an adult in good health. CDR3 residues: CASSGGGGSGYQPQHF. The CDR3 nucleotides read TGTGCCAGCAGTGGAGGAGGGGGTTCGGGGTATCAGCCCCAGCATTTT.